The entry below gives a single TCR beta chain sequence along with its context. Antigen: not known. Researchers prepared the TCRbeta library using unique molecular identifiers, the study reports. MiXCR, applied by TCRdb to the PCR reads, yields one record per CDR3 protein. The data show about 280,000 distinct CDR3 sequences, with approximately 10% seen just once and 20% to 30% held by the top ten. The sample comes from a study of T-cell reconstitution after alpha-beta-depleted transplantation in children. Per the germline V gene, CDR1 is LNHDA and CDR2 is SQIVND (reference sequence). V dropped 4 bases and J dropped 0 bases, with 3 bases sitting between them. This CDR3 has 13 residues. Study-wide results and caveats: A year had passed since transplant, and T-cell counts and diversity by then came mostly from newly produced T cells. Reportedly, roughly two months post-transplant, alpha-beta T cells arose from several hundred expanded graft clones. Day-60 TCRbeta diversity that was high in some patients was derived from surviving recipient T cells and thymic progenitors.

J is TRBJ2-2 and V is TRBV19, with D hard to call. The material sequenced was peripheral blood, taken 180 days after TCRalphabeta/CD19-depleted stem cell transplant. The TCR sequence derives from a male patient under 10 years old who had a stem cell transplant for chronic granulomatous disease, so the T cells may come from the graft donor. The CDR3 protein is CASSSANTGELFF. The CDR3 nucleotides read TGTGCCAGTAGTAGTGCGAACACCGGGGAGCTGTTTTTT.